This TCR beta chain was documented in a study of cytomegalovirus exposure and HLA in healthy donors (TCRdb year 2017). Regarding the complete study: In an earlier analysis of some 550 of the donors, around 300 Gb of sequence data and 95 million to 130 million unique TCR beta sequences from some 170 million T cells were reported. An early release that covered about 600 HLA-typed donors contained about 300 gigabases of sequencing data and tens of millions of unique TCR sequences. The genetic ancestry cluster associated with self-reported Caucasian donors included 81% of the 300 to 450 genotyped donors. The study aimed to test whether cataloging public T cell receptors could reveal signatures of past pathogen exposure. The T cell repertoires of roughly 660 subjects were profiled by immunosequencing and related to cytomegalovirus serostatus. A separate validation cohort of over a hundred different subjects was used in addition to the roughly 700-subject first cohort. The study combined high-throughput TCR immunosequencing, statistical association of individual TCRs with disease status, and machine learning to predict cytomegalovirus infection status. A later analysis re-analyzed previously published TCR beta repertoires from approximately 670 donors and added high-resolution HLA genotyping to study TCR occurrence patterns. Rather than using new phenotypic data, the later analysis identified candidate immune exposures from TCR beta sequences and from how often those sequences occurred across donors. An earlier analysis of around 540 of the donors applied high-throughput TCR beta sequencing to assess whether each TCR beta V gene segment acted as functional or pseudogenic. Alongside the repertoire data, information on donor age, sex, ethnicity and CMV serostatus was compiled. Genome-wide SNP genotypes for about 55% of the 666 donors were used in a later genetic analysis, which treated that subset as a discovery cohort. Every repertoire in the discovery cohort had been generated on one and the same sequencing platform. HLA typing covered class I and class II loci at four-digit resolution. The number of typed donors differed by locus: 629-630 for A, B, C, DRB1 and DQB1; some 500 for DQA1; approximately 600 for DPA1; and some 430 for DPB1. Roughly five DR-DQ haplotypes were treated as single units for association and clustering because of strong linkage in the cohort. Among some 400 genotyped donors of the cohort, an average of approximately 200,000 unique TCR beta nucleotide sequences was sequenced per donor, of which roughly 17% were non-productive.

A remark on this clone: Its recognized antigen is unknown. Base qualities are missing; no much larger clone stands one base away.

The cohort comprised more than 550 healthy bone marrow donors. All cohort members were sampled while nominally healthy, although unrecorded immune exposures were likely present. The donor was CMV seronegative and was included in the group of 352 seronegative cohort members. A peripheral blood sample was provided by each donor, and peripheral blood mononuclear cells were used for TCR beta sequencing. The Qiagen DNeasy Blood Extraction Kit was used to extract genomic DNA from the blood cell samples. Overall study outcomes, separate from this receptor: The study gave a list of more than 150 TCR beta chains associated with cytomegalovirus. In a later analysis, the rate of TCR association differed among HLA loci, with DRB1 alleles having the most associated TCRs and HLA-C alleles having the fewest. Some IMGT-functional V segments, including TRBV6-2 and TRBV6-3, could not be told apart with the 87-base-pair reads, so those segments were excluded. A later analysis found that HLA-associated TCR beta chains were more clonally expanded and had lower generation probabilities than equally common non-associated chains. Correlated functional status among segregating V segments might be attributable to linkage disequilibrium, but an unknown experimental factor could not be ruled out. Roughly uniform sequencing depth across donors was assumed in presence/absence analyses, although this assumption may not hold. In a later analysis, several top co-occurrence clusters were reported to appear linked to parvovirus B19, influenza, CMV and Epstein-Barr virus. Specific HLA alleles were associated with 16,951 TCR beta sequences at a false discovery rate of 0.05 in a later analysis. Broadly in line with IMGT annotations, most TCR beta V segments showed up in productive rearrangements about 90% or about 30% of the time in an earlier analysis of several hundred of the donors. The only immune exposure information available for the cohort was CMV serostatus. In a later genetic analysis, a missense DCLRE1C variant was associated with V-gene and J-gene trimming of TCR beta chains, and the association was replicated in an independent cohort. Most TCR sequences were seen in very few donors, while some public TCRs were found in many individuals. A group of highly shared sequence variants was considered likely to be a technical artifact of the sequencing pipeline. Because HLA typing was missing for some donors at each locus, association tests included only the typed subset. According to the authors, the approach could potentially be generalized to other disease states and immunological phenotypes. Compared with the approximately 700-donor mean, donors in an Asian-associated ancestry cluster had fewer N-insertions in productive TCRs, according to a later genetic analysis. Cytomegalovirus status was reported to be diagnosed by the classifier with high specificity and sensitivity in both the original and validation cohorts. When HLA alleles, especially DR and DQ, strongly co-occurred, attributing TCR associations to individual alleles was difficult. A further reported finding was that TCR beta sequences accurately predicted the HLA-A and HLA-B alleles for most subjects in the first cohort. This cohort had only TCR beta chains sequenced, and the lack of alpha or paired-chain data limited which features could be detected. A later analysis found that most CMV-associated TCR beta chains appeared HLA-restricted, with HLA associations seemingly driven largely by CMV exposure. Because counts were too low, roughly 17 rarely observed V segments, including chromosome 9 orphons, were left out of the earlier analysis of 500 to 650 of the donors. In vitro tests confirmed that a few of the cytomegalovirus-associated TCR beta chains recognize cytomegalovirus antigens.

Libraries were built with the immunoSEQ multiplex PCR assay. For the multiplex PCR, a mixture combining 60 forward primers for TCR Vbeta segments and 13 reverse primers for TCR Jbeta segments was used. The CDR3 region of rearranged TCR beta genes was amplified from genomic DNA by a multiplex PCR assay. Amplified TCR beta libraries were sequenced as 87-base-pair reads on the Illumina HiSeq System. In the source study's methods: In a later analysis, some 80 million unique TCR beta chains were counted across the roughly 610 repertoires, and roughly 10 million of these chains were shared by at least two donors. Raw reads were error-corrected and collapsed into unique sequences with a nearest-neighbor algorithm that merged closely related sequences to remove PCR and sequencing errors. CDR3 sequences were aligned to IMGT reference sequences to assign V, D and J gene segments. For a sequence to be retained, a match of at least six nucleotides was required to both a V gene segment and a J gene segment. Rearrangements were called productive when the CDR3 lacked stop codons and stayed in frame with V and J; all others were non-productive. CDR3 was defined by IMGT convention, running from the second conserved V-encoded cysteine to the conserved J-encoded phenylalanine. The earlier analysis of 450 to 750 of the donors excluded any sequence lacking an unambiguous match to a single V gene segment. In an earlier analysis of approximately 500 of the donors, a V segment was called functional when productive rearrangements were above 56.7%, and segregating when the standard deviation between donors exceeded 5%. To diagnose cytomegalovirus status from the catalog of TCR beta chain sequences, a statistical classification framework was built. A later analysis assigned V and J genes by comparing TCR nucleotide sequences with IMGT/GENE-DB human TR gene sequences. The TCRdist pipeline was used in a later analysis to assign CDR3 sequences and most-parsimonious VDJ recombination scenarios. In a later analysis, every TCR beta chain was defined by the combination of its CDR3 amino acid sequence and its V-gene family, and reads without a unique V-gene family were dropped. To address suspected cross-contamination and a sequencing artifact, a later analysis removed a few hundred highly shared, low-generation-probability nucleotide sequences. For each public chain, a later analysis derived a clonal expansion index from normalized ranks of inferred template counts within each repertoire. In a later analysis, generation probabilities were computed with a VDJ recombination model fitted to out-of-frame rearrangements, and the resulting probabilities were checked against IGoR. In a later analysis, TCR-TCR, TCR-HLA and TCR-CMV co-occurrence was scored with hypergeometric tests, and a repertoire-size bias correction was applied to TCR pairs. A later analysis estimated false discovery rates by permuting HLA or CMV assignments 20 times. In a later analysis, co-occurring TCRs were grouped using DBSCAN, and TCRdist sequence similarity was added for clustering within HLA-allele-positive subsets. Repertoires with fewer than 30,000 or more than 120,000 public chains, plus five repertoires with anomalous nucleotide sharing, were excluded from co-occurrence clustering. Not all clones reach the TCRdb copy of this immuneACCESS table, which keeps in-frame sequences only. Checked studies attribute under half of the gap to unresolved V genes and leave the rest unexplained. V and J calls and clone size come straight from that table; D and trimming were deduced from the DNA. This sample holds about 120,000 clones; 9% to 10% were observed only once. The leading ten clones occupy 2.5% to 3.5% of the sample.

For this chain, trimming is 1 base at the V end and 4 bases at the J end, and the number of junction bases without a gene match is 3. The CDR3 runs 15 amino acids, cysteine and phenylalanine included. Just the 45-base CDR3 DNA is kept, in frame starting at base 1. As encoded in the germline V gene (reference sequence), CDR1 is SGHNT while CDR2 is YYREEE. The clonotype comes from a man aged 30 to 39 in good health and CMV-seronegative. Sequencing was done on a sample of PBMCs. The chain is assembled from TRBV5-4 and TRBJ2-1; the central 9 bases match TRBD2. The CDR3 amino acid sequence is: CASSLLLAGYNEQFF. The sequenced DNA is TGTGCCAGCAGCTTGCTTCTAGCGGGATACAATGAGCAGTTCTTC.